This TCR beta chain was identified in a study of neurological immune-mediated disorders. In the study overall: The study included about 35 multiple sclerosis patients, about 30 relapsing-remitting and 3 secondary progressive. Study outcomes and limitations: No expanded-clone CDR3 amino acid sequence recurred across subjects, suggesting private TCR-beta repertoires. HTLV-1-associated myelopathy had the most TCR clonal expansion, and multiple sclerosis had the least, less than healthy controls.

V was cut by 5 bases and J by 1 base, with 15 bases left in between. Germline values: CDR1 PRHDT, CDR2 FYEKMQ (reference sequence). This CDR3 has 15 amino acids. At least ten counts were recorded for this clonotype. Its specificity is unknown. TCRdb itself ran the 5' RACE reads through MiXCR, one entry per CDR3 protein. The sample contains 95,000 to 150,000 distinct CDR3 sequences, roughly 3.1% of which appear only once. PBMCs stored at -80 C, numbering 2 million, were the origin of the unsorted libraries. The chain joins TRBV13 to TRBJ2-7; TRBD2 is a possible D gene (6 bases). The TCR sequence derives from a woman aged 30 to 39 with multiple sclerosis. The sequenced material came from PBMCs. As DNA, the CDR3 is TGTGCCAGCAGCGCCCCGTCGAGCGGGTCCTACGAGCAGTACTTC. Its translation is CASSAPSSGSYEQYF.